This T cell receptor (beta chain) emerged from a study of regulatory T cells in long-lasting Graves disease. Across the study: Graves' patients with a new diagnosis had received antithyroid drugs under 3 months.

Stated time point: newly diagnosed GD, antithyroid drugs for less than 3 months. From PBMCs, RNA was extracted and then used to make the TCR library. Trimming shortened V by 0 bases and J by 5 bases, and 22 bases separated the two germline ends. The CDR3 has 18 amino acids. CDR1 is LGHDT, CDR2 YNNKEL, per germline (reference sequence). Library construction for TCR beta used iRepertoire HTBI primers and Arm-PCR of CDR3 regions. TCRdb re-called the multiplex PCR reads through MiXCR, storing one row per CDR3 protein. Here the sample spans around 250,000 distinct CDR3 sequences, around a sixth being singletons. These records were also assigned to another study, of T cells in Graves' hyperthyroidism and ophthalmopathy.

The chain links TRBV3-1 to TRBJ2-5, with D possibly TRBD2 on 7 matching bases. The TCR originated in a woman aged 25 to 39 with Graves disease. The specimen was peripheral blood mononuclear cells (PBMCs), collected at new diagnosis, from a patient treated with antithyroid drugs. The CDR3 DNA is TGTGCCAGCAGCCAAGATGGGGGGGCGGTCTTCCACCGGGAGACCCAGTACTTC. Translated: CASSQDGGAVFHRETQYF.